This T cell receptor beta chain was recovered during a study of radiation and T cells in renal cell carcinoma (dated by TCRdb to the early 2020s). About the study as a whole: A total of 50 to 60 samples underwent TCR beta sequencing, made up of 25 or so tumors and about 27 peripheral blood samples. A total of roughly 4 million unique CDR3 nucleotide sequences, encoding 2.5 million to 3 million unique CDR3 amino acid sequences, were found across all 55 or so samples.

TCR beta libraries were generated from genomic DNA with the immunoSEQ kit, following the manufacturer's recommendations. For library preparation, a first multiplex PCR was performed with proprietary primers, followed by a second PCR in which unique barcodes were added, and bead cleanups were performed after each round. Each sample batch included a kit-provided positive control reaction and a negative control reaction. The final libraries underwent checking on an Agilent 4200 TapeStation D1000 ScreenTape, volumetric pooling, and quantification by qPCR. Sequencing ran on an Illumina NextSeq500 with a MidOutput 150-cycle cartridge, using 156 Read1 and 15 Index1 cycles with kit custom primers. The pooled library was loaded at 0.8 to 1 pM, and roughly 20% PhiX control was spiked in. The original pipeline was this. Vendor-processed data were analyzed in R, with a clonotype defined as all T cells sharing the same CDR3 nucleotide sequence. For clone abundance analyses, frequencies were normalized to the 10,000 most abundant clones per sample. Before analysis, public T cell clones were removed, and these numbered fewer than five per sample on average. Dominant motifs were analyzed with ImmunoMap using the PAM10 matrix, a gap penalty of 30, and a homology threshold of 0.3, and motifs with a cumulative frequency of at least 0.01 were considered dominant. TCRdb stores this immuneACCESS table with in-frame sequences only. Part of the clones is absent; in the studies checked, under half of the shortfall reflects unresolved V genes, and no reason is known for the rest. V, J and clone size were drawn from that table, and D and trimming were deduced from the DNA. The sample profile shows approximately 16,000 clones; roughly 50% of them were found once. 11% of the sample lies in the top ten.

Comment on this clone: Its cognate antigen has yet to be identified. Base qualities were left out, and no much larger clone turns up one base away.

Reading the label with the study, this specimen's time point is: tumor resected at nephrectomy. The treatment or condition label, read with the paper, signifies: treatment-naive control, cytoreductive nephrectomy. The control tumors were taken from treatment-naive renal cell carcinoma patients who had cytoreductive nephrectomy with no earlier radiation. Every patient's renal cell carcinoma showed clear cell pathology. The control tumors sequenced for TCR were resected between about 2011 and 2014 from some 10 males and a handful of females whose median age was approximately 59 years (range roughly 40 to 82). Tumor processing involved mechanical dissociation, digestion with collagenase/hyaluronidase at 37 degrees C, handling in gentleMACS C tubes, and storage in liquid nitrogen. Genomic DNA for TCR sequencing was prepared using the QIAamp DNA Blood Mini Kit (Qiagen). The analyses included just those samples that passed every quality control check.

The paper's findings and limits, for the study overall: Intratumoral heterogeneity went uncaptured because the only tumor material available was small regions of 0.9 to 1 g. Higher TCR clonality was observed in irradiated tumors than in controls, with an average of about 50% of the repertoire accounted for by the top 100 clonotypes, compared with roughly 40% in nephrectomy-only tumors. Effects of radiation dose or scheduling on the TCR repertoire could not be addressed with the single-armed trial design. Irradiated tumors contained more dominant CDR3 motifs, and these motifs occupied a larger share of the repertoire than in control tumors.

The TCR was taken from a man aged 45 to 65 with renal cell carcinoma. Sequencing was performed on tumor tissue, taken from a patient whose treatment was nephrectomy without radiotherapy.

In nucleotides, the sequence is TGTGCCAGCACTCTAGCCGGGGGAAGGGGCACTGAAGCTTTCTTT. This sequence encodes CASTLAGGRGTEAFF. This chain is built from TRBV7-9 and TRBJ1-1; 5 matching bases give a weak D call of TRBD1. The junction shows trimming of 7 bases on V and 4 bases on J, plus 19 bases between the germline ends. The germline V gene (reference sequence) supplies CDR1 SEHNR and CDR2 FQNEAQ. The CDR3 holds 15 amino acids from the cysteine to the phenylalanine. The entry retains the CDR3 DNA only, 45 bases that are in frame from base 1.